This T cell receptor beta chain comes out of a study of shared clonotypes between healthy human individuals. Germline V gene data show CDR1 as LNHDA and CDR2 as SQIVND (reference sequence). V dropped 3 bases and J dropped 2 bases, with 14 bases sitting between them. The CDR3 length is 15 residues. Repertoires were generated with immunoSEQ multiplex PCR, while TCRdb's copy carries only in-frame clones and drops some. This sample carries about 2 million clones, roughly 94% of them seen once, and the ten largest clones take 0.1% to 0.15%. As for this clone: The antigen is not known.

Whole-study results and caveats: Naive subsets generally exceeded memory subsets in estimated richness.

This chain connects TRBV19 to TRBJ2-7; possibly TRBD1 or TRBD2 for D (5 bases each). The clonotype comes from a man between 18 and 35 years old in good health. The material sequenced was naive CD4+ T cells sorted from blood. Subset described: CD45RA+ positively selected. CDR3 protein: CASSISGTNTYEQYF. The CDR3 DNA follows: TGTGCCAGTAGTATTTCCGGGACGAACACCTACGAGCAGTACTTC.